These 4 T cell receptor beta chains were all obtained from the same sample, sequenced in a study of spatial heterogeneity in lung cancer. This sample's time point: sample taken at primary tumor resection. TCRdb recomputed calls from the 5' RACE reads with MiXCR, one row per CDR3 protein. The repertoire includes about 20,000 distinct CDR3 sequences, more than 5% of them detected once, and about a third sits in the top ten. Sequencing used PBMCs, obtained at surgery. The receptors stem from a male donor with early-stage non-small cell lung cancer.

This clonotype was recorded many times. The gene calls are TRBV11-2 and TRBJ1-2, with TRBD1 identical over 8 bases. CDR3 length: 17 amino acids. Germline V lookup: CDR1 SGHAT, CDR2 FQNNGV. The V and J ends lost 5 bases and 1 base, in that order; junction bases with no gene match: 12. CDR3 region: CASSPNLRDRINYGYTF. The DNA for the CDR3 is TGTGCCAGCAGCCCCAACCTCCGGGACAGGATTAACTATGGCTACACCTTC.

This clonotype has at least ten counts. The chain joins TRBV28 to TRBJ2-1; 8 bases are shared with TRBD1. The V gene's germline CDR1 is MDHEN and CDR2 SYDVKM. The J segment lost 3 bases and the V segment lost 4 bases, leaving 5 bases of the junction unmatched. The CDR3 contains 15 residues. In DNA form, the CDR3 reads TGTGCCAGCAGTTCCTCCGGGACAGGCTACAATGAGCAGTTCTTC. This codes for CASSSSGTGYNEQFF.

Comment on this clonotype: This may be a read error, as it is one base from a much larger clone. The chain links TRBV21-1 to TRBJ2-7; the table's D call, TRBD2, has no DNA check behind it. TRBV21-1 is classified as a pseudogene. The CDR3 contains 17 residues. The CDR3 spells CASTRVSGDIRYYEQYF. The CDR3 coding sequence is TGTGCCAGCACCCGGGTTAGCGGGGATATCCGATACTACGAGCAGTACTTC.

This clonotype was counted ten times or more. The rearrangement joins TRBV29-1 to TRBJ2-5; 11 nucleotides align to TRBD2. In germline, CDR1 is SQVTM, CDR2 ANQGSEA. V shed 6 bases, J shed 3 bases, and the junction held 3 bases outside the gene matches. This CDR3 spans 13 amino acids. As DNA, the CDR3 is TGCAGCGTACAGACTAGCGGGGAAGAGACCCAGTACTTC. Translated, it gives CSVQTSGEETQYF.